The source of this TCR beta chain is a study of PD-1 blockade in classical Hodgkin lymphoma. Study conclusions and caveats: Differences between repertoires have undefined causes, possibly disease activity or prior therapy.

V lost 3 bases and J lost 6, with 8 bases in between. In germline, CDR1 is SEHNR, CDR2 FQNEAQ (reference sequence). CDR3 length: 12 amino acids. All patients relapsed after autologous stem cell transplantation, and brentuximab vedotin exposure varied. Researchers used magnetic negative selection to pull out pure CD4+ T cells from thawed PBMCs. This clone was detected once. Its antigen is not known. TCRdb keeps only in-frame clones here, not all; method: immunoSEQ multiplex PCR. Of some 2,500 clones detected, about 86% appear once; the ten largest clones hold approximately 1.4%. This sample comprised CD4+ T cells from blood, obtained at baseline. The V gene is TRBV7-9, the J gene TRBJ1-1; D remains ambiguous. This clonotype originated in a human donor with classical Hodgkin lymphoma. Written as DNA, the CDR3 is TGTGCCAGCAGCTTCTCGGGAGCTGAAGCTTTCTTT. It encodes CASSFSGAEAFF.